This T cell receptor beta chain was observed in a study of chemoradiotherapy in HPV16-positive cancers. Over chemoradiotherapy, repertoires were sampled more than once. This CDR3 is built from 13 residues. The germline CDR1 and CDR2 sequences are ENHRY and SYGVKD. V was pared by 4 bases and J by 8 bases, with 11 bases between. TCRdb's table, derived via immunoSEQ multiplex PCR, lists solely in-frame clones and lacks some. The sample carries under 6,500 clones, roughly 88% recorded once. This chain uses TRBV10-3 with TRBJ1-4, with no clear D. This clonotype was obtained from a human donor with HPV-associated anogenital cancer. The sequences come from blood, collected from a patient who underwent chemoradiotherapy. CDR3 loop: CAISGIGREKLFF. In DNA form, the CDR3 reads TGTGCCATCAGTGGGATAGGCCGGGAAAAACTGTTTTTT.